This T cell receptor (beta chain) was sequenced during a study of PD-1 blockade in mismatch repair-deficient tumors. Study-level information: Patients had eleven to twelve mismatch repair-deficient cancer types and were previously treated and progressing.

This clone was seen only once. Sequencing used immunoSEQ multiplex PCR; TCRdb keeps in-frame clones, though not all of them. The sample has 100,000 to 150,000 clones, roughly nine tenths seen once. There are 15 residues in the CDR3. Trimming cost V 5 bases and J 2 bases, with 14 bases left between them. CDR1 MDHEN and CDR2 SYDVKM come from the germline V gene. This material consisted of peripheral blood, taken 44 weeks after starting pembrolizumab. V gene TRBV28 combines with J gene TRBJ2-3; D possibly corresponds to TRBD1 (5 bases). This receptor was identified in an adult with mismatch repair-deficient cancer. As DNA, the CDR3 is TGTGCCAGCAGTCCCGACAGAACTCTCACAGATACGCAGTATTTT. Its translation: CASSPDRTLTDTQYF.